This T cell receptor (beta chain) came from a study of T cells in Graves' hyperthyroidism and ophthalmopathy. Hyperthyroidism had been newly diagnosed in patients aged 18 to 65, and its duration was under 2 months. Using approximately 10 ml of fresh peripheral blood, PBMCs were prepared. The table lists this clonotype with many counts. Its antigen is unknown. Amplification targeted TCR beta CDR3 regions from RNA transcripts. The HTBI primer set was used in a first-round RT-PCR of the TCR CDR3. TCRdb reprocessed the multiplex PCR reads with MiXCR, giving one entry per CDR3 protein. Among around 300,000 distinct CDR3 sequences listed, about an eighth were seen once. Study outcomes and limitations: The model's output predicted ophthalmopathy at a median of roughly 6.9 months prior to onset.

The TCR originated in a woman aged 30 to 39 with Graves' hyperthyroidism that later progressed to Graves' ophthalmopathy. The sequenced material came from blood.

The CDR3 protein is CSVEWVSYYGYTF. The CDR3 DNA sequence: TGCAGCGTTGAATGGGTTTCTTACTATGGCTACACCTTC. The rearrangement links TRBV29-1 to TRBJ1-2; no firm D call. Germline V lookup: CDR1 SQVTM, CDR2 ANQGSEA. The CDR3 length is 13 residues. Trimming left V 2 bases short and J 3 bases short, with 10 bases between.